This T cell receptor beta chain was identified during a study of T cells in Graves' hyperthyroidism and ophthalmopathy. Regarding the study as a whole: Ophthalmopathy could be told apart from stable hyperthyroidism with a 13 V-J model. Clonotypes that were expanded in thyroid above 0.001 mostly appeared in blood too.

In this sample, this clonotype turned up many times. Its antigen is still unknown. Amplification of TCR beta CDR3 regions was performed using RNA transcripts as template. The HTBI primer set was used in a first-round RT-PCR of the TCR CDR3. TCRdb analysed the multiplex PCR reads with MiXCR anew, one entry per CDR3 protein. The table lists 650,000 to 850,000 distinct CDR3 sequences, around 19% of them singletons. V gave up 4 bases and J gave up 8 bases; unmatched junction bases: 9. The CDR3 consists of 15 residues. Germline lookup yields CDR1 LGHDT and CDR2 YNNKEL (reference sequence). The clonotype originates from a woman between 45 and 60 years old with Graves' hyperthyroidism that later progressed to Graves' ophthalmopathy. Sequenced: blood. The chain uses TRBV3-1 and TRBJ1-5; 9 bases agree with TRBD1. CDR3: CASSRKGTGREPQHF. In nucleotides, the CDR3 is TGTGCCAGCAGCCGAAAAGGGACAGGGCGAGAGCCCCAGCATTTT.